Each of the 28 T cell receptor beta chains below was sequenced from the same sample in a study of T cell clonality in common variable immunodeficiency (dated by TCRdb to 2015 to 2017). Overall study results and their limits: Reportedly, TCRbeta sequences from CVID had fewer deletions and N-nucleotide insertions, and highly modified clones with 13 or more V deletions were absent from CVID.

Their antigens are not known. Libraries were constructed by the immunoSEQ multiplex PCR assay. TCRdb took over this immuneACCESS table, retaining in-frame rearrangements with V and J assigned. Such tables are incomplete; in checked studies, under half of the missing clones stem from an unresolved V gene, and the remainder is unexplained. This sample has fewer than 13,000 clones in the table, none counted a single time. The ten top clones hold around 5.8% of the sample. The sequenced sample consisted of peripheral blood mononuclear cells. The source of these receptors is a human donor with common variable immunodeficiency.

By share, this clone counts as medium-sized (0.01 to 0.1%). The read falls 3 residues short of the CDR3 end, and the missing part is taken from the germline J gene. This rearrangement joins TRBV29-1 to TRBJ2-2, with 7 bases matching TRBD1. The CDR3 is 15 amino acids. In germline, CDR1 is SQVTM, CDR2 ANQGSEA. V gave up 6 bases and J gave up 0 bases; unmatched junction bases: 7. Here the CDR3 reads CSVDPGGANTGELFF. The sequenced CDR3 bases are TGCAGCGTGGACCCAGGGGGAGCGAACACCGGGGAG.

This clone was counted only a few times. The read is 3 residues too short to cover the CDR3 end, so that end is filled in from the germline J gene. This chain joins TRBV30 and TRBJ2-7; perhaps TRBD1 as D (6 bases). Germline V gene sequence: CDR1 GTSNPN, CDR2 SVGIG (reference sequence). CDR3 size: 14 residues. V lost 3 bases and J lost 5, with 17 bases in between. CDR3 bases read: TGTGCCTGGAGGGGCCTACAGGGATGGGACGAG. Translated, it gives CAWRGLQGWDE. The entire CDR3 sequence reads CAWRGLQGWDEQYF. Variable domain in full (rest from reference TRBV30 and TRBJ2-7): SQTIHQWPATLVQPVGSPLSLECTVEGTSNPNLYWYRQAAGRGLQLLFYSVGIGQISSEVPQNLSASRPQDRQFILSSKKLLLSDSGFYLCAWRGLQGWDEQYFGPGTRLTVT.

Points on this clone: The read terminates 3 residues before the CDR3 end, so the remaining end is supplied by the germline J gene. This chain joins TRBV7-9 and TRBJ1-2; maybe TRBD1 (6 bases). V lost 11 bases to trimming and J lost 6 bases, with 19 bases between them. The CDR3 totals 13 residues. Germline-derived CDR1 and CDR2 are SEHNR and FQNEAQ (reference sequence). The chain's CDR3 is CAHLAQGGHGYTF. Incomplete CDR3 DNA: TGTGCCCATTTAGCACAGGGCGGTCATGGC.

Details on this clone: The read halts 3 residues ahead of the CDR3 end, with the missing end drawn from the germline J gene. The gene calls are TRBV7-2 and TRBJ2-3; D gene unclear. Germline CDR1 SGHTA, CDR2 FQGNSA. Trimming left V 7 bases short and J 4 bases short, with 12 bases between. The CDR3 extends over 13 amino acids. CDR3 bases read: TGTGCCAGCACCCCCCTGTCGGCAGATACG. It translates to CASTPLSADT. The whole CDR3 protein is CASTPLSADTQYF.

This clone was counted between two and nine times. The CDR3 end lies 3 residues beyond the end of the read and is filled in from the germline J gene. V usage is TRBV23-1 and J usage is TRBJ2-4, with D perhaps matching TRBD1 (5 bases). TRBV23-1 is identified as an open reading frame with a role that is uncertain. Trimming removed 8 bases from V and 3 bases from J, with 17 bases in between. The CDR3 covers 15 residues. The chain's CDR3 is CASGRVRYGKNIQYF. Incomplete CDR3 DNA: TGCGCCAGCGGCAGGGTCCGATACGGCAAAAACATT.

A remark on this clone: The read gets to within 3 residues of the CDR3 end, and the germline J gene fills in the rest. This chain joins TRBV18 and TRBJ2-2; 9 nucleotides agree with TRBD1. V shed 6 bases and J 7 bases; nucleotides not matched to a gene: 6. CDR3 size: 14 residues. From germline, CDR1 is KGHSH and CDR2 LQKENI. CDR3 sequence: CASSGTGNVGELFF. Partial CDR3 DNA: TGTGCCAGCTCCGGGACAGGGAATGTCGGGGAG.

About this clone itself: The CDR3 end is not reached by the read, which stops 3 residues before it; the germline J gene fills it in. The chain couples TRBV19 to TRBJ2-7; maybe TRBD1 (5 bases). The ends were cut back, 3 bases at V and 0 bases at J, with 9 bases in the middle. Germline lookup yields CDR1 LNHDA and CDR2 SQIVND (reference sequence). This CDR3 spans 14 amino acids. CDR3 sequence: CASSMARVSYEQYF. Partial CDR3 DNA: TGTGCCAGTAGTATGGCCAGGGTCTCCTACGAG. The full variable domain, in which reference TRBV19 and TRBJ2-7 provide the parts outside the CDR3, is DGGITQSPKYLFRKEGQNVTLSCEQNLNHDAMYWYRQDPGQGLRLIYYSQIVNDFQKGDIAEGYSVSREKKESFPLTVTSAQKNPTAFYLCASSMARVSYEQYFGPGTRLTVT.

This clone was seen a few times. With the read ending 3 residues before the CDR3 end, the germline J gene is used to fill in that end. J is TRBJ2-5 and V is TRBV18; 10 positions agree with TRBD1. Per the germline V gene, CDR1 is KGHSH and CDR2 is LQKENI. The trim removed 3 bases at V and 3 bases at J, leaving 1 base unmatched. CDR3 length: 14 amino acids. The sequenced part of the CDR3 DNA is TGTGCCAGCTCACCTGGGACAGGGGAAGAGACC. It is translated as CASSPGTGEET. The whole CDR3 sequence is CASSPGTGEETQYF.

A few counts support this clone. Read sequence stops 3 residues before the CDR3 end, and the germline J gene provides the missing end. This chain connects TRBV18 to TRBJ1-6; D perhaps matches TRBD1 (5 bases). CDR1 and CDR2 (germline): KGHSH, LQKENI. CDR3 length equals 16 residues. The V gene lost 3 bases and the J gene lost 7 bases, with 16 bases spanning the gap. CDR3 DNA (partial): TGTGCCAGCTCACCGGCAGGGTTTCGATCCAATTCACCC. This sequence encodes CASSPAGFRSNSP. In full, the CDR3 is CASSPAGFRSNSPLHF.

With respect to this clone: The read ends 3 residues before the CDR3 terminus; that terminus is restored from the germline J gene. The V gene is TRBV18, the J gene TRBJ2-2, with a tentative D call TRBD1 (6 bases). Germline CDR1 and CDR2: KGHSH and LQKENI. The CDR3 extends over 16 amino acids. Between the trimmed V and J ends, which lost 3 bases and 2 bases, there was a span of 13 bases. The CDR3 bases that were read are TGTGCCAGCTCACCCAGGGCAGGGGTTAACACCGGGGAG. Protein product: CASSPRAGVNTGE. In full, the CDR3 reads CASSPRAGVNTGELFF.

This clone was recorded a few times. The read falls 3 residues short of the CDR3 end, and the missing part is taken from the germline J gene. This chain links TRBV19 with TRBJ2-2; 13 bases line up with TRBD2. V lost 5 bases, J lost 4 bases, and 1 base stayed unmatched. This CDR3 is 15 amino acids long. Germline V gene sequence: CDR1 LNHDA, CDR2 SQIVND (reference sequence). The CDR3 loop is CASSRLAGGTGELFF. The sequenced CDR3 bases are TGTGCCAGTAGTCGACTAGCGGGAGGCACCGGGGAG.

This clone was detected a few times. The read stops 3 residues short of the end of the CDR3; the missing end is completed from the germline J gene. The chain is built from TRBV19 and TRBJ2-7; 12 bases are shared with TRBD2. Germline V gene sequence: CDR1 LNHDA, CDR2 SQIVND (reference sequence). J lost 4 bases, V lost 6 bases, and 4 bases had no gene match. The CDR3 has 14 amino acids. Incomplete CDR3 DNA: TGTGCCAGTAGGAGACTAGCGGGAGCTTACGAG. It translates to CASRRLAGAYE. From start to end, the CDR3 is CASRRLAGAYEQYF.

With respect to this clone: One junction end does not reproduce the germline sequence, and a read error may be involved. The CDR3 here is CASSIDQGLNAGELFF. CDR3 bases read: TGTGCCAGTAGTATAGATCAAGGGCTGAACGCCGGGGAG. This chain connects TRBV19 to TRBJ2-2; D gene uncertain. The read ends 3 residues shy of where the CDR3 ends; the end is completed using the germline J gene. This CDR3 is 16 amino acids long. The V gene's germline CDR1 is LNHDA and CDR2 SQIVND (reference sequence). The entire variable domain, with the rest obtained from reference TRBV19 and TRBJ2-2, is as follows: DGGITQSPKYLFRKEGQNVTLSCEQNLNHDAMYWYRQDPGQGLRLIYYSQIVNDFQKGDIAEGYSVSREKKESFPLTVTSAQKNPTAFYLCASSIDQGLNAGELFFGEGSRLTVL.

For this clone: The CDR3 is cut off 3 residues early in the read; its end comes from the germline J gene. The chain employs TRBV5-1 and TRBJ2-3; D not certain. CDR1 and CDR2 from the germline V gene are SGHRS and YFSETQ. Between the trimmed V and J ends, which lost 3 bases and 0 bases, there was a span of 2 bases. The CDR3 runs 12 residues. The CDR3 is CASSSSTDTQYF. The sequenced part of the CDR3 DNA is TGCGCCAGCAGCTCTAGCACAGATACG.

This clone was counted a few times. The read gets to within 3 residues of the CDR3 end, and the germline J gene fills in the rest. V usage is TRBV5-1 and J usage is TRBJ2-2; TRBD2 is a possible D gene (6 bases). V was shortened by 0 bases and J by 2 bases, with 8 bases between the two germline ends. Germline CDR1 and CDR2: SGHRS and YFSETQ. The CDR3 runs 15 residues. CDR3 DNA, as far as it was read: TGCGCCAGCAGCTTGGTCGGGACTAACACCGGGGAG. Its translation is CASSLVGTNTGE. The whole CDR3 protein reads CASSLVGTNTGELFF.

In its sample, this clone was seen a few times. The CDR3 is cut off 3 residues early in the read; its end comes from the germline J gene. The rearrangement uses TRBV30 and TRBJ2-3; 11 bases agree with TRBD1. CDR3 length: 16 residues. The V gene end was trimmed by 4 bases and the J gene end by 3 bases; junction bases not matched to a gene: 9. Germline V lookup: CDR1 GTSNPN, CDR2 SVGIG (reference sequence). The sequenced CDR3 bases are TGTGCCTGGACCAGGGGGACAGGGGGTAATACAGATACG. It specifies CAWTRGTGGNTDT. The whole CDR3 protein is CAWTRGTGGNTDTQYF.

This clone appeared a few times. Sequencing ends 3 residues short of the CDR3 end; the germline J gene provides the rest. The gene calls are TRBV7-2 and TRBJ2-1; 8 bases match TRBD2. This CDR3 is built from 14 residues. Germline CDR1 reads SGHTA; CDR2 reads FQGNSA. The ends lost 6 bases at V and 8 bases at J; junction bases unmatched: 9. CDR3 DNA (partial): TGTGCCAGCAGTTTTGCAAGCGGGAGCGATGAG. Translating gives CASSFASGSDE. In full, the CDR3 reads CASSFASGSDEQFF.

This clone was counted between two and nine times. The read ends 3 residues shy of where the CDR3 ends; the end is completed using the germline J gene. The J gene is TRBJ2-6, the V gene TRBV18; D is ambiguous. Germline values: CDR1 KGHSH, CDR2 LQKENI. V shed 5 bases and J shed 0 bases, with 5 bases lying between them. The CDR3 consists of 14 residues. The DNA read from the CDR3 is TGTGCCAGCTCATCATTCTCTGGGGCCAACGTC. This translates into CASSSFSGANV. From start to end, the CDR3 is CASSSFSGANVLTF.

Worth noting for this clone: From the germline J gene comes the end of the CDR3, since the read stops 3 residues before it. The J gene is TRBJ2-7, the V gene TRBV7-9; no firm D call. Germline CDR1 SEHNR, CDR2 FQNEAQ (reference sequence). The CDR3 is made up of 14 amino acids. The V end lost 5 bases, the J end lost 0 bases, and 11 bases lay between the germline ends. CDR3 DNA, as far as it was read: TGTGCCAGCAGCCTACCCGGGTTCTCCTACGAG. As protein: CASSLPGFSYE. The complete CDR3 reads CASSLPGFSYEQYF.

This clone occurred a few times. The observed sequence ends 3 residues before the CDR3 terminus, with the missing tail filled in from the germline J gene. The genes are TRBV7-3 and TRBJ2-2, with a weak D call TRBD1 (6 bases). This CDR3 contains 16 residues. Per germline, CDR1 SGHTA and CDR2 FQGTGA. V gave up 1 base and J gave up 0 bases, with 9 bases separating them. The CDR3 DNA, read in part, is TGTGCCAGCAGCTTAAGGGGGCCTTCGAACACCGGGGAG. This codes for CASSLRGPSNTGE. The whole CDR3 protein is CASSLRGPSNTGELFF.

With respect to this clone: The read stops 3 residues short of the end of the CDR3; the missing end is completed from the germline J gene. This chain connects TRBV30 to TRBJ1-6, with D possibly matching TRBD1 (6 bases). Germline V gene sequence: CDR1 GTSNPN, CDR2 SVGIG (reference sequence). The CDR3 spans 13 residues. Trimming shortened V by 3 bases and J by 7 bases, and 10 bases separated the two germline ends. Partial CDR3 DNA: TGTGCCTGGAGGGTAGACAGGAATTCACCC. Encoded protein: CAWRVDRNSP. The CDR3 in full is CAWRVDRNSPLHF.

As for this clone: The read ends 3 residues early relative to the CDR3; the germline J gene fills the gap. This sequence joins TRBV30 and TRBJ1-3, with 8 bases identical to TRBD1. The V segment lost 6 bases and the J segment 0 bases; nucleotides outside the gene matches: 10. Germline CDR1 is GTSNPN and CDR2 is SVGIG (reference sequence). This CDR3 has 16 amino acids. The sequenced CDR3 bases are TGTGCCTGCCCAGCCCCGGACAGGGCCTCTGGAAACACC. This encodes CACPAPDRASGNT. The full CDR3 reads CACPAPDRASGNTIYF. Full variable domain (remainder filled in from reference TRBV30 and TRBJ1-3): SQTIHQWPATLVQPVGSPLSLECTVEGTSNPNLYWYRQAAGRGLQLLFYSVGIGQISSEVPQNLSASRPQDRQFILSSKKLLLSDSGFYLCACPAPDRASGNTIYFGEGSWLTVV.

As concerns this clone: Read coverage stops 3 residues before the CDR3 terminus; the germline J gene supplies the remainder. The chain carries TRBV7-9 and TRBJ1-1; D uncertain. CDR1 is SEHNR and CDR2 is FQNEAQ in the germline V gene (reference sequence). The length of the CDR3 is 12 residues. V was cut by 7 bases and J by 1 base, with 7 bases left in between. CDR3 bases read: TGTGCCAGCATCCGGGGGAACACTGAA. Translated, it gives CASIRGNTE. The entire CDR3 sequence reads CASIRGNTEAFF.

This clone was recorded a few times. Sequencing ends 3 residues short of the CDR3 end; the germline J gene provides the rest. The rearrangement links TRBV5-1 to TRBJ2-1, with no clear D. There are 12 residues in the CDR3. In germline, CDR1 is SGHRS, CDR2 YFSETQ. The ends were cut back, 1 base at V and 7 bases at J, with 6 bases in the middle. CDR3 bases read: TGCGCCAGCAGCTTGCCCCCTAATGAG. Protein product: CASSLPPNE. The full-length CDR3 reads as CASSLPPNEQFF.

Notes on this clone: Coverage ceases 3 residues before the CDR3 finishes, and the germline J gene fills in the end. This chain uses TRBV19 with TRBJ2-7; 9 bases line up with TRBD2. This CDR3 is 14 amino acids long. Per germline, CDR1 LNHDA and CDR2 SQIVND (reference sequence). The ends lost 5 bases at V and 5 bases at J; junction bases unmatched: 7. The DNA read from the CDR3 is TGTGCCAGTAGTGTAGCGGGAGCGGTCCACGAG. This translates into CASSVAGAVHE. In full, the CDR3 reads CASSVAGAVHEQYF.

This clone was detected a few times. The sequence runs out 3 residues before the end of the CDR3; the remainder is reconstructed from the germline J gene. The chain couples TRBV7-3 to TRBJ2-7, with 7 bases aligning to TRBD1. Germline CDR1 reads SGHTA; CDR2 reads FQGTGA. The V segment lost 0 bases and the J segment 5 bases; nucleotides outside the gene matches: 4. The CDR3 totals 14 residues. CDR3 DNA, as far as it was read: TGTGCCAGCAGCTTAACCCATCAGGGGGACGAG. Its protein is CASSLTHQGDE. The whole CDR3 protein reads CASSLTHQGDEQYF.

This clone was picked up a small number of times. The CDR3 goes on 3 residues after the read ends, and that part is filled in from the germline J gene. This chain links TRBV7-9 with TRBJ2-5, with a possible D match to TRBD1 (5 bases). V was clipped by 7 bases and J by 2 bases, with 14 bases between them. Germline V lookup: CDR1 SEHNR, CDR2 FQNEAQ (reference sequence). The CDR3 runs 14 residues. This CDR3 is CASTPLGLQETQYF. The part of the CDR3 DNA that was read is TGTGCCAGCACCCCCTTGGGGCTACAAGAGACC.

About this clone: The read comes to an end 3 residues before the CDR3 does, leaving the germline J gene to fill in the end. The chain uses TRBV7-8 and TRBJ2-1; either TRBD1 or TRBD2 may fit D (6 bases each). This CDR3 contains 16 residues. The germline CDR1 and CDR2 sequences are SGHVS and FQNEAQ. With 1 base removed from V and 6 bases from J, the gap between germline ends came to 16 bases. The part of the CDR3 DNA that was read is TGTGCCAGCAGCTTAGTACCGAGGGGGAGGATCAATGAG. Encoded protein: CASSLVPRGRINE. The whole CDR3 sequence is CASSLVPRGRINEQFF.